This entry lists 30 T cell receptor beta chains sequenced from one sample in a study of cytomegalovirus exposure and HLA in healthy donors. Amplification used 60 Vbeta primers and 13 Jbeta primers. Generated by immunoSEQ multiplex PCR, the TCRdb table keeps only in-frame clones and is missing some. Of around 150,000 clones listed, approximately 78% are singletons. Material: PBMCs. These receptor sequences come from a woman in her 50s in good health and CMV-seropositive.

This clone is a singleton in its sample. The chain employs TRBV19 and TRBJ1-6; D may be TRBD1 (5 bases). The CDR3 extends over 13 amino acids. Germline CDR1 and CDR2: LNHDA and SQIVND (reference sequence). The V gene lost 6 bases and the J gene lost 13 bases, with 16 bases spanning the gap. This CDR3 reads CASRDTAYSPLHF. The CDR3 nucleotides read TGTGCCAGTAGGGACACGGCCTACTCGCCCCTCCACTTT. The full variable domain, with the rest looked up from reference TRBV19 and TRBJ1-6, is DGGITQSPKYLFRKEGQNVTLSCEQNLNHDAMYWYRQDPGQGLRLIYYSQIVNDFQKGDIAEGYSVSREKKESFPLTVTSAQKNPTAFYLCASRDTAYSPLHFGNGTRLTVT.

The chain recombines TRBV28 with TRBJ2-1; 8 bases agree with TRBD2. With V trimmed by 2 bases and J by 9 bases, 12 bases remained unmatched. CDR3 length equals 16 residues. Germline V gene data show CDR1 as MDHEN and CDR2 as SYDVKM. CDR3 protein: CASSLIGAGTRGEQFF. The CDR3, as DNA: TGTGCCAGCAGTTTAATAGGGGCCGGGACTAGGGGTGAGCAGTTCTTC.

Written as DNA, the CDR3 is TGTGCCAGCAGCGCCAGGGGGTCCAATCAGCCCCAGCATTTT. As protein: CASSARGSNQPQHF. This chain connects TRBV7-9 to TRBJ1-5; TRBD1 agrees at 7 bases. In germline, CDR1 is SEHNR, CDR2 FQNEAQ (reference sequence). Trimming removed 5 bases from V and 3 bases from J; junction bases left unmatched: 4. The CDR3 spans 14 residues.

The V call is TRBV18, the J call TRBJ2-3; 8 bases agree with TRBD2. V lost 4 bases, J lost 0 bases, and 9 bases stayed unmatched. Germline CDR1 reads KGHSH; CDR2 reads LQKENI. The CDR3 runs 17 residues. The CDR3 DNA reads TGTGCCAGCTCACGAGTGCAGCGGGGGCCTAGCACAGATACGCAGTATTTT. Protein sequence: CASSRVQRGPSTDTQYF.

The chain uses TRBV7-8 and TRBJ1-5, with D perhaps TRBD1 (6 bases). Germline V gives CDR1 SGHVS, CDR2 FQNEAQ. The V gene lost 2 bases and the J gene lost 0 bases, with 11 bases spanning the gap. CDR3 size: 16 residues. In DNA, the CDR3 is TGTGCCAGCAGCTTATTGGGGGCGGGTAGCAATCAGCCCCAGCATTTT. It specifies CASSLLGAGSNQPQHF.

The chain couples TRBV5-4 to TRBJ1-3; 8 bases are a match to TRBD1. The CDR3 length is 18 residues. V trimming: 4 bases; J trimming: 0 bases; junction bases outside the gene matches: 12. Germline V CDR1 and CDR2: SGHNT, YYREEE (reference sequence). In DNA form, the CDR3 reads TGTGCCAGCAGCCGCCGGGACAGGTCCCGATTCTCTGGAAACACCATATATTTT. It codes for CASSRRDRSRFSGNTIYF.

The chain uses TRBV29-1 and TRBJ1-4; D is ambiguous. Trimming removed 7 bases at V and 4 bases at J, with 4 bases between. This CDR3 contains 10 residues. Per germline, CDR1 SQVTM and CDR2 ANQGSEA. The CDR3: CSAVNEKLFF. The CDR3, as DNA: TGCAGCGCTGTTAATGAAAAACTGTTTTTT. Full variable domain (rest looked up from reference TRBV29-1 and TRBJ1-4): SAVISQKPSRDICQRGTSLTIQCQVDSQVTMMFWYRQQPGQSLTLIATANQGSEATYESGFVIDKFPISRPNLTFSTLTVSNMSPEDSSIYLCSAVNEKLFFGSGTQLSVL.

The chain is built from TRBV6-1 and TRBJ2-1; D is perhaps TRBD1 (6 bases). V lost 3 bases to trimming and J lost 7 bases, with 19 bases between them. The CDR3 loop spans 16 amino acids. Germline values: CDR1 MNHNS, CDR2 SASEGT. In DNA form, the CDR3 reads TGTGCCAGCAGTGATATATACACCGGGACAAGGAATGAGCAGTTCTTC. It yields the protein CASSDIYTGTRNEQFF.

This clone was counted a few times. V is TRBV6-5 and J is TRBJ1-2, with D possibly matching TRBD1 (5 bases). Germline V gene lookup returns CDR1 MNHEY and CDR2 SVGAGI. V shed 5 bases and J shed 0 bases, with 10 bases lying between them. This CDR3 comprises 14 residues. The CDR3 DNA is TGTGCCAGCAGTGGGACTGTAGCTAACTATGGCTACACCTTC. It is translated as CASSGTVANYGYTF.

The J gene is TRBJ2-3, the V gene TRBV5-1; 7 bases line up with TRBD1. The CDR3 length is 15 residues. V trimming: 2 bases; J trimming: 1 base; junction bases outside the gene matches: 4. Germline V gives CDR1 SGHRS, CDR2 YFSETQ. CDR3 nucleotide sequence: TGCGCCAGCAGCTTAGTCGACAGGGGCACAGATACGCAGTATTTT. This sequence encodes CASSLVDRGTDTQYF.

This clone was picked up one time. V and J are TRBV18 and TRBJ2-5, with TRBD2 identical over 7 bases. Trimming at V came to 3 bases and at J to 4 bases, leaving 11 bases not matched to a gene. This CDR3 comprises 16 residues. The V gene's germline CDR1 is KGHSH and CDR2 LQKENI. CDR3 sequence reads: CASSPPGREIGETQYF. DNA of the CDR3: TGTGCCAGCTCACCCCCAGGGAGGGAGATTGGAGAGACCCAGTACTTC.

This clone appeared once. This chain uses TRBV27 with TRBJ2-1; 11 bases are a match to TRBD2. Looked up from germline, CDR1 is MNHEY and CDR2 is SMNVEV (reference sequence). This CDR3 spans 15 amino acids. Trimming cost V 2 bases and J 9 bases; bases outside gene matches: 6. Here the CDR3 DNA reads TGTGCCAGCAGTTTACTCCTAGCGGGAGGACTTGAGCAGTTCTTC. Encoded protein: CASSLLLAGGLEQFF.

This rearrangement joins TRBV4-3 to TRBJ1-2, with D unresolved. Trimming took 3 bases from V and 0 from J, leaving 14 bases between them. This CDR3 region has 16 residues. Germline CDR1 and CDR2: LGHNA and YSLEER. The CDR3 DNA reads as TGCGCCAGCAGCCACCGTCTGGGGAGGACTAACTATGGCTACACCTTC. This sequence encodes CASSHRLGRTNYGYTF.

The chain recombines TRBV9 with TRBJ2-1; 7 positions match TRBD2. The ends lost 4 bases at V and 7 bases at J; junction bases unmatched: 8. This CDR3 region has 14 residues. Per germline, CDR1 SGDLS and CDR2 YYNGEE. The CDR3 DNA follows: TGTGCCAGCAGCCACCTGGGGGGGGTTAATGAGCAGTTCTTC. Translating gives CASSHLGGVNEQFF.

The V call is TRBV5-1, the J call TRBJ2-7; D might be TRBD1 (5 bases). Germline V gene sequence: CDR1 SGHRS, CDR2 YFSETQ. Trimming shortened V by 0 bases and J by 5 bases, and 15 bases separated the two germline ends. This CDR3 has 15 residues. The CDR3 DNA sequence: TGCGCCAGCAGCTTGGGGGCAGGGTTCGTCGACGAGCAGTACTTC. Translated, it gives CASSLGAGFVDEQYF.

J is TRBJ1-6 and V is TRBV29-1, with unresolved D. The ends were cut back, 5 bases at V and 5 bases at J, with 13 bases in the middle. Germline V CDR1 and CDR2: SQVTM, ANQGSEA. The CDR3 contains 14 residues. The CDR3 DNA sequence: TGCAGCGTTAGGGAGCAGGAAAATAATTCACCCCTCCACTTT. Translating it yields CSVREQENNSPLHF.

The CDR3 is CASSWTGTANEQYF. In DNA form, the CDR3 reads TGCGCCAGCAGCTGGACAGGGACCGCAAACGAGCAGTACTTC. The chain is built from TRBV5-1 and TRBJ2-5, with 8 bases identical to TRBD1. The J call may be faulty, since TRBJ2-7 better matches the DNA end. The germline CDR1 and CDR2 sequences are SGHRS and YFSETQ. The CDR3 totals 14 residues.

This clone came up once. The chain recombines TRBV7-2 with TRBJ1-4, with TRBD1 as a possible D gene (6 bases). Deletions cut 7 bases from V and 7 bases from J, with 19 bases between. The CDR3 loop spans 15 amino acids. Germline V gives CDR1 SGHTA, CDR2 FQGNSA. The CDR3 is CASTNRRGGGEKLFF. DNA for the CDR3: TGTGCCAGCACAAATAGGCGGGGAGGGGGTGAAAAACTGTTTTTT.

The chain is built from TRBV14 and TRBJ2-1; D not resolved. The CDR3 runs 14 residues. Trimming cost V 2 bases and J 5 bases, with 10 bases left between them. Germline CDR1 SGHDN, CDR2 FVKESK. The CDR3 protein is CASSQPLRDNEQFF. Here the CDR3 DNA reads TGTGCCAGCAGCCAACCTCTCCGGGACAATGAGCAGTTCTTC.

The chain is built from TRBV6-6 and TRBJ1-4, with a weak D call TRBD1 (5 bases). Germline values: CDR1 MNHNY, CDR2 SVGAGI (reference sequence). The CDR3 runs 14 residues. V lost 2 bases to trimming and J lost 7 bases, with 11 bases between them. CDR3 loop: CASSYVGVVEKLFF. In DNA, the CDR3 is TGTGCCAGCAGTTACGTAGGGGTTGTTGAAAAACTGTTTTTT.

This chain joins TRBV4-3 and TRBJ2-3; no firm D call. This CDR3 spans 15 amino acids. V lost 0 bases to trimming and J lost 6 bases, with 13 bases between them. Germline V lookup: CDR1 LGHNA, CDR2 YSLEER. The DNA of the CDR3 is TGCGCCAGCAGCCAAGATGTCGGCTTGGGCGATACGCAGTATTTT. Its protein product is CASSQDVGLGDTQYF.

The V gene is TRBV27, the J gene TRBJ2-1; 7 bases are shared with TRBD1. Germline V gives CDR1 MNHEY, CDR2 SMNVEV (reference sequence). The CDR3 length is 15 residues. V shed 2 bases and J 6 bases; nucleotides not matched to a gene: 7. The chain's CDR3 is CASSLGAGGGNEQFF. The CDR3 DNA reads TGTGCCAGCAGTTTAGGCGCAGGGGGTGGCAATGAGCAGTTCTTC.

The chain has TRBV5-1 and TRBJ2-2, with 8 bases that match TRBD2. The CDR3 is 14 residues long. Germline CDR1 and CDR2: SGHRS and YFSETQ. After removal of 5 bases from V and 4 bases from J, the junction contained 4 bases not matched to a gene. The CDR3 nucleotides are TGCGCCAGCAGACTAGCGGAGAGCACCGGGGAGCTGTTTTTT. This codes for CASRLAESTGELFF. The variable domain in full, with the rest retrieved from reference TRBV5-1 and TRBJ2-2, is KAGVTQTPRYLIKTRGQQVTLSCSPISGHRSVSWYQQTPGQGLQFLFEYFSETQRNKGNFPGRFSGRQFSNSRSEMNVSTLELGDSALYLCASRLAESTGELFFGEGSRLTVL.

This clone has just a few counts. The chain couples TRBV9 to TRBJ2-7; a weak D match, TRBD1 (6 bases). This CDR3 comprises 14 residues. V lost 0 bases and J lost 2, with 9 bases in between. The germline gives CDR1 SGDLS, CDR2 YYNGEE. The CDR3 DNA follows: TGTGCCAGCAGCGTAGGGGCAGGGGCCTACGAGCAGTACTTC. It encodes CASSVGAGAYEQYF.

Only one count was recorded for this clone. The V and J genes are TRBV5-1 and TRBJ2-7; 7 positions match TRBD1. CDR1 is SGHRS and CDR2 is YFSETQ in the germline V gene. The CDR3 spans 16 residues. The V gene end was trimmed by 1 base and the J gene end by 2 bases; junction bases not matched to a gene: 9. The chain's CDR3 is CASSLRKVGQTYEQYF. The DNA of the CDR3 is TGCGCCAGCAGCTTGAGGAAAGTGGGACAGACCTACGAGCAGTACTTC. The whole variable domain, filled in from reference TRBV5-1 and TRBJ2-7, reads KAGVTQTPRYLIKTRGQQVTLSCSPISGHRSVSWYQQTPGQGLQFLFEYFSETQRNKGNFPGRFSGRQFSNSRSEMNVSTLELGDSALYLCASSLRKVGQTYEQYFGPGTRLTVT.

V and J are TRBV27 and TRBJ2-2; D ambiguous. This CDR3 has 14 amino acids. Germline-derived CDR1 and CDR2 are MNHEY and SMNVEV (reference sequence). The germline V and J ends were trimmed by 0 bases and 2 bases, with 4 bases remaining between them. The CDR3 loop reads CASSLSVNTGELFF. DNA of the CDR3: TGTGCCAGCAGTTTATCCGTAAACACCGGGGAGCTGTTTTTT.

CDR3 sequence: CASSLGPGLNTYEQYF. The CDR3 DNA follows: TGCGCCAGCAGCCTTGGGCCGGGACTGAACACCTACGAGCAGTACTTC. The rearrangement links TRBV5-1 to TRBJ2-5; D might be TRBD2 (6 bases). The J call is doubtful: the DNA matches TRBJ2-7 better. Germline V gene lookup returns CDR1 SGHRS and CDR2 YFSETQ. The CDR3 runs 16 residues.

This clone has a handful of counts. The rearrangement links TRBV5-1 to TRBJ2-5; D unresolved. Germline assignment: CDR1 SGHRS and CDR2 YFSETQ. The CDR3 totals 11 residues. Trimming removed 4 bases at V and 2 bases at J, with 3 bases between. The CDR3 DNA reads TGCGCCAGCAGCGAGCAAGAGACCCAGTACTTC. Protein product: CASSEQETQYF.

J is TRBJ1-1 and V is TRBV6-6, with TRBD1 as a possible D gene (6 bases). This CDR3 contains 14 residues. Trimming cost V 2 bases and J 4 bases, with 11 bases left between them. Looked up from germline, CDR1 is MNHNY and CDR2 is SVGAGI (reference sequence). The CDR3 spells CASSYKGVGTEAFF. CDR3 DNA: TGTGCCAGCAGTTACAAGGGGGTGGGCACTGAAGCTTTCTTT.

As concerns this clone: Within the sample, other DNA sequences also encode this same CDR3. V gene TRBV5-1 combines with J gene TRBJ2-3, with 12 bases lining up with TRBD2. The CDR3 extends over 16 amino acids. Germline V gene lookup returns CDR1 SGHRS and CDR2 YFSETQ. The trim removed 4 bases at V and 0 bases at J, leaving 3 bases unmatched. The CDR3 loop is CASSPGTSGSTDTQYF. The CDR3 region has the DNA TGCGCCAGCAGCCCTGGGACTAGCGGGAGCACAGATACGCAGTATTTT.